This T cell receptor (beta chain) was profiled in a study of immune cell composition in non-small cell lung cancer. This clone showed up just a few times. TCRdb keeps only in-frame clones here, not all; method: immunoSEQ multiplex PCR. The sample holds about 4,000 clones; over 70% are singletons and the top ten take roughly 27%. The CDR3 contains 11 residues. Germline CDR1 reads MDHEN; CDR2 reads SYDVKM. V was shortened by 5 bases and J by 3 bases, with 5 bases between the two germline ends. Sequencing was done on a sample of lung tumor tissue. The sequence was collected from a human donor with non-small cell lung cancer. This chain uses TRBV28 with TRBJ2-7, with D tentatively TRBD1 (5 bases). The chain's CDR3 is CASSQGYEQYF. CDR3 in DNA: TGTGCCAGCAGTCAGGGCTACGAGCAGTACTTC.